These 18 T cell receptor beta chains share one sample of origin, sequenced in a study of T cells in Graves' hyperthyroidism and ophthalmopathy. The TCR beta CDR3 regions underwent amplification using RNA transcripts as the source. TCR CDR3 regions were first amplified by RT-PCR with HTBI primers. One entry per CDR3 protein, called by TCRdb with MiXCR from the multiplex PCR reads. Of under 250,000 distinct CDR3 sequences in the sample, 24% are singletons; the top ten hold about a third. The specimen sequenced was blood. The receptor source for this set is a woman in her thirties or forties with Graves' ophthalmopathy.

The table lists this clonotype with many counts. DNA of the CDR3: TGTGCCAGCAGCCAAACGGGTAACAATCAGCCCCAGCATTTT. This gives the protein CASSQTGNNQPQHF. This chain connects TRBV3-1 to TRBJ1-5; D uncertain. The CDR3 extends over 14 amino acids. The V and J ends lost 2 bases and 3 bases respectively, with 8 bases between them. The germline V gene encodes CDR1 LGHDT and CDR2 YNNKEL (reference sequence).

The rearrangement links TRBV7-8 to TRBJ2-5, with 9 bases matching TRBD2. V gave up 3 bases and J gave up 5 bases; unmatched junction bases: 10. From germline, CDR1 is SGHVS and CDR2 FQNEAQ. The CDR3 sequence is 16 residues long. DNA for the CDR3: TGTGCCAGCAGCTTTAGCGGGAGAGGGGGCGCGGAGACCCAGTACTTC. This codes for CASSFSGRGGAETQYF.

The chain joins TRBV4-1 to TRBJ2-5; the D gene could be TRBD1 or TRBD2 (5 bases each). Deletions cut 4 bases from V and 5 bases from J, with 20 bases between. This CDR3 is 16 amino acids long. Germline-derived CDR1 and CDR2 are MGHRA and YSYEKL. The CDR3 DNA sequence: TGCGCCAGCAGCCGCCCCCGAGGGGCCGTTGGGGAGACCCAGTACTTC. This codes for CASSRPRGAVGETQYF.

This clonotype was counted ten times or more. The chain carries TRBV28 and TRBJ2-7; 13 bases agree with TRBD2. Germline V gives CDR1 MDHEN, CDR2 SYDVKM. The V segment lost 1 base and the J segment 3 bases; nucleotides outside the gene matches: 9. The CDR3 is 18 amino acids. In nucleotides, the CDR3 is TGTGCCAGCAGTTTATACCCCGCCGGGACTAGCGGGAACTACGAGCAGTACTTC. Translating gives CASSLYPAGTSGNYEQYF. The whole variable domain, filled in from reference TRBV28 and TRBJ2-7, reads DVKVTQSSRYLVKRTGEKVFLECVQDMDHENMFWYRQDPGLGLRLIYFSYDVKMKEKGDIPEGYSVSREKKERFSLILESASTNQTSMYLCASSLYPAGTSGNYEQYFGPGTRLTVT.

The V call is TRBV11-2, the J call TRBJ2-4, with 16 nucleotides matching TRBD2. The CDR3 sequence is 19 residues long. Per the germline V gene, CDR1 is SGHAT and CDR2 is FQNNGV. J lost 3 bases, V lost 5 bases, and 10 bases had no gene match. The CDR3 DNA follows: TGTGCCAGCAGCAAAATTCCGGGACTAGCGGGAGGGGACAAAAACATTCAGTACTTC. Translated: CASSKIPGLAGGDKNIQYF.

This clonotype was recorded at least ten times. V is TRBV28 and J is TRBJ1-5, with D tentatively TRBD1 (6 bases). The germline V and J ends were trimmed by 5 bases and 5 bases, with 19 bases remaining between them. The CDR3 runs to 16 residues. Germline V gene data show CDR1 as MDHEN and CDR2 as SYDVKM. CDR3 sequence: CASSQAGQTYYQPQHF. CDR3 nucleotide sequence: TGTGCCAGCAGTCAAGCCGGACAGACATATTATCAGCCCCAGCATTTT.

The rearrangement joins TRBV7-3 to TRBJ1-6; 7 bases match TRBD1. V shed 5 bases, J shed 7 bases, and the junction held 8 bases outside the gene matches. This CDR3 spans 15 amino acids. The germline V gene has CDR1 SGHTA and CDR2 FQGTGA. The CDR3 here is CASSHTGTENSPLHF. For the CDR3, the DNA is TGTGCCAGCAGCCACACCGGGACAGAGAATTCACCCCTCCACTTT.

This clonotype was found a few times. A much larger clone differs from this one at a single base, so this may be a read error. The rearrangement uses TRBV20-1 and TRBJ1-2; no definite D call. V was cut by 0 bases and J by 4 bases, with 18 bases left in between. CDR1 DFQATT and CDR2 SNEGSKA come from the germline V gene (reference sequence). This CDR3 spans 16 amino acids. CDR3 region: CSARESGGRVAYGYTF. Written as DNA, the CDR3 is TGCAGTGCTAGAGAGTCGGGAGGGCGTGTCGCCTATGGCTACACCTTC.

This clonotype was seen ten or more times. The V and J genes are TRBV10-3 and TRBJ2-2; TRBD2 matches 14 bases. The V gene's germline CDR1 is ENHRY and CDR2 SYGVKD. The CDR3 consists of 17 residues. The V segment lost 7 bases and the J segment 5 bases; nucleotides outside the gene matches: 9. The CDR3 region has the DNA TGTGCCATCAAACCGGGACTAGCGGGAGTAGGTACCGGGGAGCTGTTTTTT. This translates into CAIKPGLAGVGTGELFF.

The rearrangement uses TRBV7-9 and TRBJ2-2, with D tentatively TRBD1 (5 bases). CDR3 length: 12 amino acids. Trimming pared 2 bases from V and 9 bases from J, leaving 7 bases between. Germline V lookup: CDR1 SEHNR, CDR2 FQNEAQ (reference sequence). The DNA of the CDR3 is TGTGCCAGCAGCTTATCAGGGCGGGAGCTGTTTTTT. It codes for CASSLSGRELFF.

This clonotype was seen repeatedly, ten times or more. The chain joins TRBV29-1 to TRBJ2-5; D gene uncertain. The CDR3 runs 11 residues. Germline V lookup: CDR1 SQVTM, CDR2 ANQGSEA. V was trimmed by 4 bases and J by 6 bases, leaving 9 bases between them. The CDR3 sequence: CSVGMEKTQYF. CDR3 nucleotide sequence: TGCAGCGTTGGGATGGAGAAGACCCAGTACTTC.

This clonotype showed up many times. V gene TRBV19 combines with J gene TRBJ1-1; D perhaps matches TRBD1 (5 bases). Germline CDR1 LNHDA, CDR2 SQIVND (reference sequence). The CDR3 runs 14 residues. Trimming left V 3 bases short and J 4 bases short, with 12 bases between. The DNA of the CDR3 is TGTGCCAGTAGTATGGGCAGGGAGATCACTGAAGCTTTCTTT. Its translation is CASSMGREITEAFF.

This clonotype was counted between two and nine times. The chain links TRBV12-3 or TRBV12-4 to TRBJ1-5, with a possible D match to TRBD1 (5 bases). V was trimmed by 5 bases and J by 3 bases, leaving 11 bases between them. The CDR3 spans 14 residues. DNA of the CDR3: TGTGCCAGCAGTACAGCAGGGTACAATCAGCCCCAGCATTTT. Its protein product is CASSTAGYNQPQHF.

This clonotype appeared many times. J is TRBJ2-2 and V is TRBV12-3 or TRBV12-4, with a tentative D call TRBD2 (7 bases). The CDR3 length is 15 residues. Trimming left V 0 bases short and J 5 bases short, with 10 bases between. The CDR3 protein is CASSLAGGGTGELFF. CDR3 DNA: TGTGCCAGCAGTTTAGCAGGGGGGGGGACCGGGGAGCTGTTTTTT.

This clonotype was recorded at least ten times. The chain couples TRBV29-1 to TRBJ1-1, with D perhaps matching TRBD1 (6 bases). CDR3 length: 13 residues. The germline V gene encodes CDR1 SQVTM and CDR2 ANQGSEA. With 2 bases removed from V and 5 bases from J, the gap between germline ends came to 12 bases. DNA of the CDR3: TGCAGCGTTGAATGGGGGCATCGTACTGAAGCTTTCTTT. Its translation is CSVEWGHRTEAFF.

In this sample, this clonotype turned up many times. The chain couples TRBV4-1 to TRBJ1-1, with 12 bases that match TRBD1. V lost 4 bases to trimming and J lost 1 base; unmatched junction nucleotides: 7. This CDR3 is built from 17 residues. Germline lookup yields CDR1 MGHRA and CDR2 YSYEKL. The CDR3 DNA is TGCGCCAGCAGCCCAGGGACAGGGGGCTTGAAGAACACTGAAGCTTTCTTT. Amino acids: CASSPGTGGLKNTEAFF.

The DNA for the CDR3 is TGTGCCAGTAGTATGATTGCAGGGCGTAGCAATCAGCCCCAGCATTTT. Its protein is CASSMIAGRSNQPQHF. J is TRBJ1-5 and V is TRBV19; D is perhaps TRBD1 (5 bases). Trimming pared 3 bases from V and 0 bases from J, leaving 12 bases between. This CDR3 spans 16 amino acids. The germline gives CDR1 LNHDA, CDR2 SQIVND (reference sequence).

Remarks on this clonotype: This sequence may be a read error, since a much larger clone differs from it by one base. V is TRBV2 and J is TRBJ1-1; D is undetermined. Germline lookup yields CDR1 SNHLY and CDR2 FYNNEI. The CDR3 loop spans 12 amino acids. CDR3 bases: TGTGCAGGCAGCATCCTGAACACTGAAGCTTTCTTT. Translated: CAGSILNTEAFF.